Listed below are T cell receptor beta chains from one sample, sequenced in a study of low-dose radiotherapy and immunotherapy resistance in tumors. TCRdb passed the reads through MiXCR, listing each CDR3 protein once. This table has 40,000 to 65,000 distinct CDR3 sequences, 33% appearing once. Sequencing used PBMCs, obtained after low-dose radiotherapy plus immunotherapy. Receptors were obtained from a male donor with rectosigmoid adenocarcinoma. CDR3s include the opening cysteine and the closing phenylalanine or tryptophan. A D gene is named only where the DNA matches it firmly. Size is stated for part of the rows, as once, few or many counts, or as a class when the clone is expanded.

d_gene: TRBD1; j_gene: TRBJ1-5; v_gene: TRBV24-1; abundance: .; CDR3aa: CATSDSRTGPQHF; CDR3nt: TGTGCCACCAGTGATTCACGGACAGGGCCCCAGCATTTT
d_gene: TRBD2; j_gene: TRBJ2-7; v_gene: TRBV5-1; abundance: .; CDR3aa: CASSLVGGTSRSSYEQYF; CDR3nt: TGCGCCAGCAGCTTGGTTGGAGGGACTAGCAGAAGCTCCTACGAGCAGTACTTC
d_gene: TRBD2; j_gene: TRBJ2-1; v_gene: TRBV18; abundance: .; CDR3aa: CASSPLGGGPNNEQFF; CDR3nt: TGTGCCAGCTCACCTCTAGGCGGGGGGCCTAACAATGAGCAGTTCTTC
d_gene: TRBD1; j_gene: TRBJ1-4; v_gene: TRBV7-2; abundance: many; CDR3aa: CASRMSGTGGEKLFF; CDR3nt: TGTGCCAGCAGGATGTCCGGGACAGGGGGAGAAAAACTGTTTTTT
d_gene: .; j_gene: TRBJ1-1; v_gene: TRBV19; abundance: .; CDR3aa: CASHTGLGTEAFF; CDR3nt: TGTGCCAGTCATACAGGGCTGGGCACTGAAGCTTTCTTT
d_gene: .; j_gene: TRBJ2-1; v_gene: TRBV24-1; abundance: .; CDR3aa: CATSVFDEQFF; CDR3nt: TGTGCCACCAGCGTTTTCGATGAGCAGTTCTTC
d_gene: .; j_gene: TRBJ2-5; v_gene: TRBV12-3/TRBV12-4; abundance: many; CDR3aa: CASSLNPTGEGETQYF; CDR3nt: TGTGCCAGCAGTTTAAACCCAACAGGCGAGGGGGAGACCCAGTACTTC
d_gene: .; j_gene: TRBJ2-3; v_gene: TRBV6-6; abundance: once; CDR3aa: CASSYSRAADTHYF; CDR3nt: TGTGCCAGCAGTTACTCGAGGGCAGCAGATACGCATTATTTT
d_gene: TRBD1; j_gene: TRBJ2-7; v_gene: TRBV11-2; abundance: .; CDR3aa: CASTLGTGGNEQYF; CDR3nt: TGTGCCAGCACCTTAGGGACAGGGGGCAACGAGCAGTACTTC
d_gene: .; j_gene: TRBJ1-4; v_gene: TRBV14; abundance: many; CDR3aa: CASSQAVFGPATNEKLFF; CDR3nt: TGTGCCAGCAGCCAAGCGGTCTTCGGGCCTGCAACTAATGAAAAACTGTTTTTT
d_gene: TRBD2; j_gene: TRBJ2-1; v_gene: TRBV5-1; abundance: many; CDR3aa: CASTLAGGYNEQFF; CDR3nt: TGCGCCAGCACACTAGCGGGGGGGTACAATGAGCAGTTCTTC
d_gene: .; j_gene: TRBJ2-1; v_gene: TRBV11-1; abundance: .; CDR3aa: CASSLATGDRHEQFF; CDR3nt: TGTGCCAGCAGCTTAGCGACAGGAGATAGGCATGAGCAGTTCTTC
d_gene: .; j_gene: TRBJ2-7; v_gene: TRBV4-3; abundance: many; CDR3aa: CASSQDSGNNEQYF; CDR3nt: TGCGCCAGCAGCCAAGATTCGGGTAATAACGAGCAGTACTTC
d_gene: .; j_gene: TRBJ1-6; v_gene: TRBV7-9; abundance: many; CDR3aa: CASSLTQNNSPLHF; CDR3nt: TGTGCCAGCAGCTTAACACAGAATAATTCACCCCTCCACTTT
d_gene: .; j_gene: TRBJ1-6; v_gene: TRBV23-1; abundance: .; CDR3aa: CASSQTVVPLNSPLHF; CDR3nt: TGCGCCAGCAGTCAGACAGTGGTCCCCCTTAATTCACCCCTCCACTTT
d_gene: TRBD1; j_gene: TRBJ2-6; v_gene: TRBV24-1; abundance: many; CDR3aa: CATATGGSSGANVLTF; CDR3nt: TGTGCCACCGCCACAGGGGGCAGCTCTGGGGCCAACGTCCTGACTTTC
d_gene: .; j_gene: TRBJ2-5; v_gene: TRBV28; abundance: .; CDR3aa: CASSFFRAQTQYF; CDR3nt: TGTGCCAGCAGTTTCTTCAGGGCCCAGACCCAGTACTTC
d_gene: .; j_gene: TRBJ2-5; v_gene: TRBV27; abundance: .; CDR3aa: CASSLRGRGWVTQYF; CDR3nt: TGTGCCAGCAGTTTACGAGGTCGCGGGTGGGTGACCCAGTACTTC
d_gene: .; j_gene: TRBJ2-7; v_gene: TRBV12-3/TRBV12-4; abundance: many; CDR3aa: CASSLAGFYEQYF; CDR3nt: TGTGCCAGCAGTTTAGCGGGGTTCTACGAGCAGTACTTC
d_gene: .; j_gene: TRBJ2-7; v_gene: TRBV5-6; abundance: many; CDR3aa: CASSLVGGQEYEQYF; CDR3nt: TGTGCCAGCAGCTTGGTGGGTGGGCAGGAATACGAGCAGTACTTC
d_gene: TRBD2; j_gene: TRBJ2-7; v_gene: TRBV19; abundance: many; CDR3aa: CASSLQAGEYEQYF; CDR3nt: TGTGCCAGTAGCCTTCAAGCGGGAGAATACGAGCAGTACTTC
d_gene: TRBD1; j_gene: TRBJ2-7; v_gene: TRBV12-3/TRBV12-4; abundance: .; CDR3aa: CASSTRQGRHEQYF; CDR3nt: TGTGCCAGCAGTACGAGACAGGGGAGGCACGAGCAGTACTTC
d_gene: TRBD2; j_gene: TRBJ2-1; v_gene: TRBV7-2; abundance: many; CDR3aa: CASSLVLAGGSYNEQFF; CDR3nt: TGTGCCAGCAGCTTAGTCTTAGCGGGGGGGTCCTACAATGAGCAGTTCTTC
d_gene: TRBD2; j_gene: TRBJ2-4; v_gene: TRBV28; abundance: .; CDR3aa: CASSLAVGGRDIQYF; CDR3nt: TGTGCCAGCAGTTTAGCCGTGGGAGGGAGGGACATTCAGTACTTC
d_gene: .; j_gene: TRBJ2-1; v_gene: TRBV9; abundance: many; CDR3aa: CASSDGTSYNEQFF; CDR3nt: TGTGCCAGCAGCGACGGGACATCTTACAATGAGCAGTTCTTC
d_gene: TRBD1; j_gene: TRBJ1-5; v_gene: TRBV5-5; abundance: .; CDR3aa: CASSLKSLSPDRAQPQHF; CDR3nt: TGTGCCAGCAGCCTGAAGTCCCTGAGCCCCGACAGGGCTCAGCCCCAGCATTTT
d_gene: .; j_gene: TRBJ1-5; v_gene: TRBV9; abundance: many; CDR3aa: CASSVEGGVNQPQHF; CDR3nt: TGTGCCAGCAGCGTAGAGGGAGGGGTTAATCAGCCCCAGCATTTT
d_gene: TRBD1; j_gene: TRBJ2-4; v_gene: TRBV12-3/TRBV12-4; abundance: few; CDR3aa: CASILQGAKNIQYF; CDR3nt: TGTGCCAGCATTCTACAGGGGGCCAAAAACATTCAGTACTTC
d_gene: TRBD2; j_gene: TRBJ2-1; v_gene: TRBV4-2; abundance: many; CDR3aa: CASSQRGGYDNEQFF; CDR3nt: TGTGCCAGCAGCCAGCGGGGGGGCTACGACAATGAGCAGTTCTTC
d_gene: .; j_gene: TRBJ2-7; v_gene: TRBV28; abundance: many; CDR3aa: CASSQLDRYEQYF; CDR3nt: TGTGCCAGCAGTCAGCTAGACAGGTACGAGCAGTACTTC
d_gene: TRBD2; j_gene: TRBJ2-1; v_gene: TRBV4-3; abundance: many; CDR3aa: CASSQLTLAGGGNEQFF; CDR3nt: TGCGCCAGCAGCCAGCTGACCTTAGCGGGGGGAGGGAATGAGCAGTTCTTC